The clone carrying this T cell receptor (beta chain) was observed a single time. What it binds is not known. A read error may explain this, as a much larger clone is one base away. CDR1 is SGHTA, CDR2 FQGNSA, per germline. This CDR3 region has 15 residues. This entry belongs to a study of T cell repertoires in cytomegalovirus infection. Study context: Both CMV infection and a matching HLA type were indicated by public TCR beta signatures.

TCRdb re-analysed the reads in MiXCR, keeping a single row per CDR3 protein. The sample lists 200,000 to 300,000 distinct CDR3 sequences, roughly 13% occurring once. The study, taken as a whole, reports: The ex vivo response was dominated by HLA-C-restricted CMV-specific TCR beta clonotypes. Pooled public TCR beta family frequency picked out CMV carriers with the relevant HLA.

The specimen sequenced was PBMCs. This TCR came from a human donor in good health (CMV status not recorded). Some clones in this sample may be carry-over from other donors' samples. This chain uses TRBV7-2 with TRBJ1-2, with D possibly TRBD1 on 5 matching bases. The CDR3 protein is CDSSPRDRLLYGYTF. The CDR3 nucleotides are TGTGACAGCAGCCCCCGGGACCGACTGCTCTATGGCTACACCTTC.